The rows below give T cell receptor beta chains drawn from one sample of a study of T cell responses to AZD1222 COVID-19 vaccine. Clones were sequenced by immunoSEQ multiplex PCR, and TCRdb holds only the in-frame ones, with some missing. Here the sample spans 80,000 to 130,000 clones, more than 75% being singletons. Sequencing was performed on peripheral blood, taken on day 0 of AZD1222 vaccination. These TCRs come from an adult in good health. CDR3s include the opening cysteine and the closing phenylalanine or tryptophan. A D gene is named only where the DNA matches it firmly. Size is stated for part of the rows, as once, few or many counts, or as a class when the clone is expanded.

V gene	D gene	J gene	clone size	CDR3 protein	CDR3 DNA
TRBV19	.	TRBJ1-2	.	CASSMSGLGGGYTF	TGTGCCAGTAGTATGTCTGGTCTTGGGGGTGGCTACACCTTC
TRBV4-3	TRBD2	TRBJ2-3	.	CASSQTSGADTQYF	TGCGCCAGCAGCCAAACTAGCGGCGCAGATACGCAGTATTTT
TRBV27	TRBD1	TRBJ2-5	.	CASKQGAQETQYF	TGTGCCAGCAAGCAGGGGGCTCAAGAGACCCAGTACTTC
TRBV7-8	.	TRBJ2-2	.	CASSSRQVTGELFF	TGTGCCAGCAGCTCGAGACAGGTCACCGGGGAGCTGTTTTTT
TRBV7-3	.	TRBJ1-3	once	CASSLEGSGNTIYF	TGTGCCAGCAGCTTGGAGGGCTCTGGAAACACCATATATTTT
TRBV3-1/TRBV3-2	.	TRBJ1-2	.	CASSQDEVQGRGYTF	TGTGCCAGCAGCCAAGATGAGGTCCAGGGGCGAGGCTACACCTTC
TRBV4-3	TRBD1	TRBJ2-2	.	CASSQEVWGQGAGRSGELFF	TGCGCCAGCAGCCAAGAGGTGTGGGGACAGGGGGCGGGTCGGTCCGGGGAGCTGTTTTTT
TRBV10-3	.	TRBJ2-1	.	CAITSSGVSYNEQFF	TGTGCCATCACCTCGTCAGGGGTCTCCTACAATGAGCAGTTCTTC
TRBV6-5	TRBD1	TRBJ2-7	.	CASSDGQGKFYEQYF	TGTGCCAGCAGCGATGGACAGGGGAAATTTTACGAGCAGTACTTC
TRBV3-1/TRBV3-2	.	TRBJ2-5	few	CASRRGETQYF	TGTGCCAGCAGACGAGGAGAGACCCAGTACTTC
TRBV7-8	.	TRBJ2-1	few	CASSPGRRRAHNEQFF	TGTGCCAGCAGCCCGGGGAGACGGCGGGCCCACAATGAGCAGTTCTTC
TRBV6-5	TRBD1	TRBJ1-6	.	CATASSGTASSPLHF	TGTGCCACAGCAAGTAGCGGGACAGCGAGTTCACCCCTCCACTTT
TRBV30	.	TRBJ1-2	.	CAWSNLAGGRDGYTF	TGTGCCTGGAGTAATTTAGCCGGTGGACGGGATGGCTACACCTTC
TRBV19	.	TRBJ1-1	.	CASSITNLANTEAFF	TGTGCCAGTAGTATAACAAACTTAGCGAACACTGAAGCTTTCTTT
TRBV5-4	TRBD1	TRBJ1-6	once	CASSLMTGVNSPLHF	TGTGCCAGCAGCTTGATGACAGGGGTAAATTCACCCCTCCACTTT
TRBV12-3/TRBV12-4	.	TRBJ1-1	.	CASSPDRREAFF	TGTGCCAGCAGCCCCGACAGACGTGAAGCTTTCTTT
TRBV6-5	.	TRBJ2-5	.	CASTPLAGYQETQYF	TGTGCCAGCACCCCCTTGGCGGGGTACCAAGAGACCCAGTACTTC
TRBV12-3/TRBV12-4	.	TRBJ1-3	.	CASSFSGNTIYF	TGTGCCAGCAGCTTCTCTGGAAACACCATATATTTT
TRBV7-9	.	TRBJ2-2	.	CASSRDTGFTGELFF	TGTGCCAGCAGCCGGGACACAGGGTTCACCGGGGAGCTGTTTTTT
TRBV7-2	TRBD1	TRBJ1-1	.	CASSPRTGPNTEAFF	TGTGCCAGCAGCCCCCGGACAGGGCCGAACACTGAAGCTTTCTTT
TRBV7-9	.	TRBJ1-3	.	CASSLGGLTGSGNTIYF	TGTGCCAGCAGCTTAGGGGGCCTTACAGGGTCAGGAAACACCATATATTTT
TRBV10-2	.	TRBJ2-7	once	CASSESAGNYDEQYF	TGCGCCAGCAGTGAGTCGGCTGGGAACTATGACGAGCAGTACTTC
TRBV5-4	TRBD1	TRBJ1-1	once	CASSWDRRGEAFF	TGTGCCAGCAGCTGGGACAGGAGGGGTGAAGCTTTCTTT
TRBV6-5	.	TRBJ1-5	.	CASRGGGGNQPQHF	TGTGCCAGCAGGGGAGGGGGGGGCAATCAGCCCCAGCATTTT
TRBV25-1	.	TRBJ2-6	.	CASSDRVKSSGANVLTF	TGTGCCAGCAGTGACAGGGTAAAAAGCTCTGGGGCCAACGTCCTGACTTTC
TRBV30	.	TRBJ1-2	once	CAWSARSQGAHGYTF	TGTGCCTGGAGTGCCCGGTCGCAAGGGGCCCATGGCTACACCTTC
TRBV2	.	TRBJ1-1	.	CASTRRSGNTEAFF	TGTGCCAGCACCCGCCGCTCAGGGAACACTGAAGCTTTCTTT
TRBV18	TRBD2	TRBJ2-5	.	CASSPLDSGGMSQYF	TGTGCCAGCTCACCCTTGGACTCCGGGGGGATGTCCCAGTACTTC
TRBV19	.	TRBJ1-5	.	CASSMNPTWEPQHF	TGTGCCAGTAGTATGAATCCAACGTGGGAGCCCCAGCATTTT
TRBV29-1	TRBD1	TRBJ2-3	.	CSVEDLRQGVLTDTQYF	TGCAGCGTTGAAGATTTAAGACAGGGGGTCCTCACAGATACGCAGTATTTT
TRBV10-3	.	TRBJ2-1	.	CATRTGQLSYNEQFF	TGTGCCACCCGTACGGGGCAGCTCTCCTACAATGAGCAGTTCTTC
TRBV6-2/TRBV6-3	TRBD2	TRBJ2-1	once	CASSLLAGAYNEQFF	TGTGCCAGCAGTCTCCTAGCGGGGGCCTACAATGAGCAGTTCTTC
TRBV7-8	.	TRBJ1-5	.	CASSSGFQNQPQHF	TGTGCCAGCAGCTCAGGATTTCAGAATCAGCCCCAGCATTTT
TRBV28	.	TRBJ1-2	.	CASGEVLSNYGYTF	TGTGCCAGCGGTGAGGTCCTATCTAACTATGGCTACACCTTC
TRBV24-1	TRBD1	TRBJ1-1	.	CATSGGTGDTEAFF	TGTGCCACCAGTGGTGGGACAGGGGACACTGAAGCTTTCTTT
TRBV7-8	.	TRBJ1-2	.	CASSLLGYGYTF	TGTGCCAGCAGCTTACTGGGGTATGGCTACACCTTC
TRBV5-1	TRBD1	TRBJ1-2	few	CASSRRTGGNYGYTF	TGCGCCAGCAGCCGAAGGACAGGGGGTAACTATGGCTACACCTTC
TRBV11-2	.	TRBJ1-5	.	CASSLDRSGQPQHF	TGTGCCAGCAGCTTAGACAGGAGTGGACAGCCCCAGCATTTT
TRBV6-5	TRBD1	TRBJ2-5	.	CASSQDRGETQYF	TGTGCCAGCAGCCAGGACAGGGGAGAGACCCAGTACTTC
TRBV21-1	.	TRBJ1-6	.	CASSNPVLIRYSPLHF	TGTGCCAGCAGCAACCCGGTTCTCATAAGATATTCACCCCTCCACTTT
TRBV7-8	.	TRBJ1-4	.	CASSLVADATNEKLFF	TGTGCCAGCAGCCTTGTCGCGGATGCAACTAATGAAAAACTGTTTTTT
TRBV30	.	TRBJ2-7	.	CAWSGNYEQYF	TGTGCCTGGAGCGGGAATTACGAGCAGTACTTC
TRBV11-1	.	TRBJ1-4	.	CASSLEGKTNEKLFF	TGTGCCAGCAGCTTAGAAGGGAAGACTAATGAAAAACTGTTTTTT
TRBV6-2/TRBV6-3	TRBD2	TRBJ2-5	once	CASSSGTIETQYF	TGTGCCAGCAGTTCCGGGACTATAGAGACCCAGTACTTC
TRBV7-9	.	TRBJ1-5	.	CASSFRDLPQHF	TGTGCCAGCAGCTTTCGGGACTTACCCCAGCATTTT
TRBV5-6	TRBD1	TRBJ1-2	.	CASSLALGTVNGYTF	TGTGCCAGCAGCTTGGCCCTGGGGACAGTTAATGGCTACACCTTC
TRBV3-1/TRBV3-2	TRBD2	TRBJ2-3	.	CASSLHGAGGGDTQYF	TGTGCCAGCAGCCTCCACGGAGCGGGGGGTGGAGATACGCAGTATTTT
TRBV19	.	TRBJ1-5	.	CASSQGNQPQHF	TGTGCCAGTAGTCAGGGCAATCAGCCCCAGCATTTT
TRBV7-2	.	TRBJ1-6	.	CASSSGLSSYNSPLHF	TGTGCCAGCAGTTCGGGGTTGTCCTCCTATAATTCACCCCTCCACTTT
TRBV2	.	TRBJ1-6	.	CASSERQMYNSPLHF	TGTGCCAGCAGTGAAAGGCAGATGTATAATTCACCCCTCCACTTT
TRBV28	.	TRBJ1-5	.	CASSGRLVGNQPQHF	TGTGCCAGCAGTGGACGGCTGGTGGGCAATCAGCCCCAGCATTTT
TRBV5-1	TRBD1	TRBJ1-6	.	CASSSGQGALDSPLHF	TGCGCCAGCAGCTCAGGACAGGGGGCATTGGATTCACCCCTCCACTTT
TRBV2	.	TRBJ1-6	once	CASSVRGVSSPLHF	TGTGCCAGCAGTGTTCGGGGGGTGAGCTCACCCCTCCACTTT